These T cell receptor beta chains were read from a single sample in a study of blood T cell repertoires in COVID-19. Sequenced by immunoSEQ multiplex PCR; TCRdb stores in-frame clones only, minus some. The sample lists around 260,000 clones, 88% occurring once. Material for sequencing was peripheral blood. The receptors were sampled from a man aged 55 to 70 who had recovered from COVID-19. The CDR3 runs from the conserved cysteine through the conserved F or W. Fields, in order: V gene, clone size, J gene, D gene, CDR3 protein, CDR3 DNA. D genes are given only for firm matches. Size values are once, few and many counts, or a class for expanded clones, and some rows have none.

TRBV7-9,NA,TRBJ2-7,NA,CASSLGQVKSYEQYF,TGTGCCAGCAGCTTAGGACAGGTCAAGTCTTACGAGCAGTACTTC
TRBV19,once,TRBJ1-2,NA,CASSITGDYGYTF,TGTGCCAGTAGTATAACGGGGGACTATGGCTACACCTTC
TRBV6-5,NA,TRBJ1-5,NA,CASSFGGSNQPQHF,TGTGCCAGCAGTTTCGGGGGAAGCAATCAGCCCCAGCATTTT
TRBV6-2/TRBV6-3,NA,TRBJ2-6,NA,CASSYGGASGANVLTF,TGTGCCAGCAGTTACGGTGGGGCCTCTGGGGCCAACGTCCTGACTTTC
TRBV10-2,NA,TRBJ2-5,NA,CASSHYTGKETQYF,TGCGCCAGCAGCCATTACACAGGGAAGGAGACCCAGTACTTC
TRBV6-5,once,TRBJ2-5,TRBD2,CASSYSAGGPKETQYF,TGTGCCAGCAGTTACTCAGCGGGGGGGCCTAAAGAGACCCAGTACTTC
TRBV3-1/TRBV3-2,NA,TRBJ2-1,TRBD2,CASSQDPSGYNEQFF,TGTGCCAGCAGCCAAGATCCTAGCGGGTATAATGAGCAGTTCTTC
TRBV4-2,NA,TRBJ2-7,NA,CASSQETGYEQYF,TGTGCCAGCAGCCAAGAAACCGGGTACGAGCAGTACTTC
TRBV7-9,once,TRBJ2-3,TRBD2,CASSPGLAGVADTQYF,TGTGCCAGCAGCCCCGGACTAGCGGGGGTTGCAGATACGCAGTATTTT
TRBV7-3,NA,TRBJ2-3,NA,CASSTGGAQYF,TGTGCCAGCAGCACAGGGGGGGCGCAGTATTTT
TRBV24-1,NA,TRBJ2-1,TRBD2,CATSASGGAYNEQFF,TGTGCCACCAGTGCTAGCGGGGGGGCATACAATGAGCAGTTCTTC
TRBV30,NA,TRBJ1-4,NA,CAWSVRGEKLFF,TGTGCCTGGAGTGTACGGGGTGAAAAACTGTTTTTT
TRBV27,NA,TRBJ1-1,TRBD1,CASSATGKTTEAFF,TGTGCCAGCAGTGCGACAGGGAAGACCACTGAAGCTTTCTTT
TRBV7-2,NA,TRBJ1-5,NA,CASSLTGGATLGPQHF,TGTGCCAGCAGCTTAACTGGCGGAGCTACGTTAGGGCCCCAGCATTTT
TRBV7-2,NA,TRBJ2-5,TRBD1,CASRTDSATGSLTQYF,TGTGCCAGTCGAACGGACTCCGCGACAGGGAGTTTGACCCAGTACTTC
TRBV6-5,NA,TRBJ2-7,NA,CASKAEWQGSYEQYF,TGTGCCAGCAAGGCAGAATGGCAGGGTTCCTACGAGCAGTACTTC
TRBV6-2/TRBV6-3,NA,TRBJ2-1,TRBD2,CASSRGESQFF,TGTGCCAGCAGTCGGGGGGAGTCGCAGTTCTTC
TRBV6-1,NA,TRBJ1-1,NA,CASSDAGKSFF,TGTGCCAGCAGTGATGCGGGCAAATCTTTCTTT
TRBV24-1,NA,TRBJ2-7,TRBD1,CATSGDSSYEQYF,TGTGCCACCAGCGGGGACAGCTCCTACGAGCAGTACTTC
TRBV19,NA,TRBJ1-5,NA,CASSHGGEKNQPQHF,TGTGCCAGTAGTCATGGGGGCGAAAAGAATCAGCCCCAGCATTTT
TRBV3-1/TRBV3-2,once,TRBJ1-3,NA,CASSLARVTTGNTIYF,TGTGCCAGCAGCCTCGCTCGGGTGACTACTGGAAACACCATATATTTT
TRBV2,NA,TRBJ2-3,TRBD2,CASSDPPGLGGDTQYF,TGTGCCAGCAGTGACCCCCCGGGACTAGGCGGAGATACGCAGTATTTT
TRBV4-1,NA,TRBJ2-3,TRBD2,CASSQDGTSGGATDTQYF,TGCGCCAGCAGCCAAGATGGGACTAGCGGGGGGGCCACAGATACGCAGTATTTT
TRBV5-8,NA,TRBJ1-5,NA,CASSGRAGAASQPQHF,TGTGCCAGCAGCGGTCGGGCAGGAGCGGCGAGTCAGCCCCAGCATTTT
TRBV12-3/TRBV12-4,few,TRBJ1-1,NA,CASSPTMNTEAFF,TGTGCCAGCAGCCCGACAATGAACACTGAAGCTTTCTTT
TRBV10-3,NA,TRBJ1-1,NA,CAIRPIGQSIQNTEAFF,TGTGCCATCAGACCCATTGGACAGAGTATTCAGAACACTGAAGCTTTCTTT
TRBV2,NA,TRBJ1-1,TRBD1,CASSADRGVPEAFF,TGTGCCAGCAGTGCGGACAGGGGTGTCCCTGAAGCTTTCTTT
TRBV5-1,NA,TRBJ2-7,TRBD2,CASSFLAGGPTYEQYF,TGCGCCAGCAGCTTCTTAGCGGGGGGACCAACCTACGAGCAGTACTTC
TRBV13,NA,TRBJ2-1,NA,CASSFSPDSEQFF,TGTGCCAGCAGCTTTTCTCCGGACTCCGAGCAGTTCTTC
TRBV23-1,NA,TRBJ2-2,NA,CASSQSNRRRIIVNTGELFF,TGCGCCAGCAGTCAATCGAATCGGCGGAGAATAATAGTCAACACCGGGGAGCTGTTTTTT